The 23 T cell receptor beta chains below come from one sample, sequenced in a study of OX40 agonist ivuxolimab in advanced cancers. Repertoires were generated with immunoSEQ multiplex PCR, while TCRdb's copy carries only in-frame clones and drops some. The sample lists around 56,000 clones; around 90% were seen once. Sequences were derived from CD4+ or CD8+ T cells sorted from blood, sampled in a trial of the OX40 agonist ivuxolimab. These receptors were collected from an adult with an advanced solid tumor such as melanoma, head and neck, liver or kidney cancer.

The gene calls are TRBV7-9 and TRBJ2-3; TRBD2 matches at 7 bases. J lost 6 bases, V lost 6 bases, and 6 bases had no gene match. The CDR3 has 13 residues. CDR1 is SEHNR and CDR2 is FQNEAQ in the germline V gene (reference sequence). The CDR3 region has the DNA TGTGCCAGCAGGTCTCCGGGAGGCGATACGCAGTATTTT. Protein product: CASRSPGGDTQYF.

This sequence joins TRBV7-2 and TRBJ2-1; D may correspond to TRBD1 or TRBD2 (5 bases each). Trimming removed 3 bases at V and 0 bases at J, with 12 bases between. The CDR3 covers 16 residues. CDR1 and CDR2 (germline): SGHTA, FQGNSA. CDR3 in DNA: TGTGCCAGCAGCTTGGGGACGGACCCCTCCTACAATGAGCAGTTCTTC. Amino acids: CASSLGTDPSYNEQFF. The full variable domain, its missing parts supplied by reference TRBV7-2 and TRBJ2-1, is GAGVSQSPSNKVTEKGKDVELRCDPISGHTALYWYRQSLGQGLEFLIYFQGNSAPDKSGLPSDRFSAERTGGSVSTLTIQRTQQEDSAVYLCASSLGTDPSYNEQFFGPGTRLTVL.

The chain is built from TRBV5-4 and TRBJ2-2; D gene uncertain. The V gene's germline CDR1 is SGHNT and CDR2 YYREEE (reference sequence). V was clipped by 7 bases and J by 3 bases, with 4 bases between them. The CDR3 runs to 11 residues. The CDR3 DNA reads TGTGCCAGCGTAGACACCGGGGAGCTGTTTTTT. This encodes CASVDTGELFF.

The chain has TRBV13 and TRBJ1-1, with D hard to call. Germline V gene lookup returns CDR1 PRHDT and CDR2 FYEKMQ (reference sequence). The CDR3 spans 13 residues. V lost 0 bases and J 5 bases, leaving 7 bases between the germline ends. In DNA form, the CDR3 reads TGTGCCAGCAGCTTAGGCTTGCGGACTGAAGCTTTCTTT. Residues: CASSLGLRTEAFF.

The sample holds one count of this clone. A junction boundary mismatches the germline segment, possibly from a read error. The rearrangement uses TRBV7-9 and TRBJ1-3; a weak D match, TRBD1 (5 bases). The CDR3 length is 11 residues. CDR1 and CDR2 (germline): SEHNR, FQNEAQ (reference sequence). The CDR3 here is CASNLGPPGDF. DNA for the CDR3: TGTGCCAGCAACTTGGGACCCCCGGGAGATTTT.

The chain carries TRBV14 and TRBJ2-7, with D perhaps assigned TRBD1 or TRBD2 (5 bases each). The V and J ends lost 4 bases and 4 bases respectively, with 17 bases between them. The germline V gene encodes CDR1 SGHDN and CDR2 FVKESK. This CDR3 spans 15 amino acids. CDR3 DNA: TGTGCCAGCAGCCTTGGGACGGGGAATGTTTACGAGCAGTACTTC. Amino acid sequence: CASSLGTGNVYEQYF.

In DNA, the CDR3 is TGTGCCAGCAGCTTGGAAGGGGAGGGGACATGGAGGACGCAGTATTTT. Its protein is CASSLEGEGTWRTQYF. This chain links TRBV5-8 with TRBJ2-3; D possibly corresponds to TRBD2 (7 bases). CDR3 length: 16 residues. The V and J ends lost 0 bases and 9 bases respectively, with 20 bases between them. Germline values: CDR1 SGHTS, CDR2 YDEGEE.

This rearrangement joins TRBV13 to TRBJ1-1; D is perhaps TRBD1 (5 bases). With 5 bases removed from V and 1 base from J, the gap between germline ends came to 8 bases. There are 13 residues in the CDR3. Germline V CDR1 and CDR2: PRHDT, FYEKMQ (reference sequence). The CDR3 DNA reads TGTGCCAGCAGCGTTGGGGGGAACACTGAAGCTTTCTTT. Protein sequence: CASSVGGNTEAFF. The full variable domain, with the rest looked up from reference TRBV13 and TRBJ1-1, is AAGVIQSPRHLIKEKRETATLKCYPIPRHDTVYWYQQGPGQDPQFLISFYEKMQSDKGSIPDRFSAQQFSDYHSELNMSSLELGDSALYFCASSVGGNTEAFFGQGTRLTVV.

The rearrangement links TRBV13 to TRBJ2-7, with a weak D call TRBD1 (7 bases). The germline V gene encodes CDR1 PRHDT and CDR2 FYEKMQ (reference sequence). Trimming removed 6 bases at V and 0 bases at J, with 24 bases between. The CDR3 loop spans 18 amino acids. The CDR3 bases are TGTGCCAGCAGTTTTATGAGAAGGAGGGACAGAAACTCCTACGAGCAGTACTTC. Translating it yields CASSFMRRRDRNSYEQYF.

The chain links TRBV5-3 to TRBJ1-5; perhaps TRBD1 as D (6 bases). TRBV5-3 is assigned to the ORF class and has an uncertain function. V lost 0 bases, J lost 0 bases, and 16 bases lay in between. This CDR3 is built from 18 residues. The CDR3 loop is CARSLGLGQRDSNQPQHF. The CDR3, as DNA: TGTGCCAGAAGCTTGGGCCTCGGACAGAGAGATAGCAATCAGCCCCAGCATTTT.

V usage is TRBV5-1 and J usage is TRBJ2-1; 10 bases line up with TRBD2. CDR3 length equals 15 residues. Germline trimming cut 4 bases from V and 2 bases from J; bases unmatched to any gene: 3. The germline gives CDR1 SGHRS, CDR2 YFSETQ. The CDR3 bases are TGCGCCAGCAGCGCTAGCGGGGGCCCCTACAATGAGCAGTTCTTC. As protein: CASSASGGPYNEQFF.

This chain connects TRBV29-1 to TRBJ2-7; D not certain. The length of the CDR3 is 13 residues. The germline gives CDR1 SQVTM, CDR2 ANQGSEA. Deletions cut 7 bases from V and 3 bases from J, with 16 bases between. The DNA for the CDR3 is TGCAGCGGGTTTTCGTCAAATGACTACGAGCAGTACTTC. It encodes CSGFSSNDYEQYF.

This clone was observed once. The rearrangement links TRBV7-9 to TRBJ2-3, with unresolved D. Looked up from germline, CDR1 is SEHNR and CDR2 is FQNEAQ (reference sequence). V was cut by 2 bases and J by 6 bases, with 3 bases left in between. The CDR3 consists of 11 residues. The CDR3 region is CASSLSDTQYF. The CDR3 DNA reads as TGTGCCAGCAGCTTAAGTGATACGCAGTATTTT.

Written as DNA, the CDR3 is TGTGCCAGCAGCGTAGCCACGGTTGAAGCTTTCTTT. It encodes CASSVATVEAFF. The chain employs TRBV9 and TRBJ1-1; D ambiguous. The CDR3 loop spans 12 amino acids. Between the trimmed V and J ends, which lost 0 bases and 7 bases, there was a span of 7 bases. Looked up from germline, CDR1 is SGDLS and CDR2 is YYNGEE.

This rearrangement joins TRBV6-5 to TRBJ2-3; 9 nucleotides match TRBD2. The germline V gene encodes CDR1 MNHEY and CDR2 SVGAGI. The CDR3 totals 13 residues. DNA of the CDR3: TGTGCAACTAGCGGGTTTTCCACAGATACGCAGTATTTT. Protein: CATSGFSTDTQYF.

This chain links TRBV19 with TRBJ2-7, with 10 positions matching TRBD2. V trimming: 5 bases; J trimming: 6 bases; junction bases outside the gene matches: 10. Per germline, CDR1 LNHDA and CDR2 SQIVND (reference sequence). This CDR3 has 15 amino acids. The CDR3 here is CASSELAGLAGEQYF. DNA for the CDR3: TGTGCCAGTAGTGAACTAGCGGGACTCGCCGGCGAGCAGTACTTC.

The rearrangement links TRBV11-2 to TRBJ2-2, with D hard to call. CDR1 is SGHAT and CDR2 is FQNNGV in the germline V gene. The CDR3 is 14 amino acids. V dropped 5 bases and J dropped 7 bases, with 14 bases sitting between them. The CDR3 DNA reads TGTGCCAGCAGCCCCCCGTATAGCAACGGGGAGCTGTTTTTT. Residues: CASSPPYSNGELFF.

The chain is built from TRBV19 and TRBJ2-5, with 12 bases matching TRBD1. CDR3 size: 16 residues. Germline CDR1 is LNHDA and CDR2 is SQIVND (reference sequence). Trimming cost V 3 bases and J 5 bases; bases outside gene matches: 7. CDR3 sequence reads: CASSIGTGGYEETQYF. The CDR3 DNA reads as TGTGCCAGTAGTATCGGGACAGGGGGCTATGAGGAGACCCAGTACTTC.

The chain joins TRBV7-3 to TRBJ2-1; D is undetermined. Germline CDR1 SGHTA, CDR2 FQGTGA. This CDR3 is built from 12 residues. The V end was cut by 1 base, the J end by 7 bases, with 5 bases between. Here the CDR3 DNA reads TGTGCCAGCAGCTTAATGGGGAATGAGCAGTTCTTC. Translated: CASSLMGNEQFF.

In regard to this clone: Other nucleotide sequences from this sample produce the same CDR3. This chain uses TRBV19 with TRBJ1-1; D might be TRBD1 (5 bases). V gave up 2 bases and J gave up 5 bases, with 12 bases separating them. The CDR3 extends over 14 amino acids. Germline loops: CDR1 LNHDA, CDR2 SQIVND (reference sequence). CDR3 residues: CASSISFGGTEAFF. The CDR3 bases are TGTGCCAGTAGTATATCGTTCGGGGGAACTGAAGCTTTCTTT.

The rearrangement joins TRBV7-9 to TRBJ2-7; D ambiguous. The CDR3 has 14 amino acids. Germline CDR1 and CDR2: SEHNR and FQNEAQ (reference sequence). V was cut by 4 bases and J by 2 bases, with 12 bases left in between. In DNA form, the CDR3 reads TGTGCCAGCAGCTATTTCGGTGGCCCCTACGAGCAGTACTTC. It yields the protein CASSYFGGPYEQYF.

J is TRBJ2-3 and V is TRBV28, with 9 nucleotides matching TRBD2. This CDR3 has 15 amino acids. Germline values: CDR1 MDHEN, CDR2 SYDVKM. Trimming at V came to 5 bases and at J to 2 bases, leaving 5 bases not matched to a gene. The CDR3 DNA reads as TGTGCCAGCAGTCCCCGGACTAGCGCCACAGATACGCAGTATTTT. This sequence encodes CASSPRTSATDTQYF. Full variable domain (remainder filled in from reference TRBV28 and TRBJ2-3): DVKVTQSSRYLVKRTGEKVFLECVQDMDHENMFWYRQDPGLGLRLIYFSYDVKMKEKGDIPEGYSVSREKKERFSLILESASTNQTSMYLCASSPRTSATDTQYFGPGTRLTVL.

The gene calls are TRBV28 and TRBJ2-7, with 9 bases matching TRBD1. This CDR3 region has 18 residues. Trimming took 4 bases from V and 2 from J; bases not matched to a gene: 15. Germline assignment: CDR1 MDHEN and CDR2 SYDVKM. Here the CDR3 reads CASSSSVPGQGPTYEQYV. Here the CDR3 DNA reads TGTGCCAGCAGTTCATCTGTCCCGGGACAGGGTCCCACCTACGAGCAGTACGTC.